This TCR beta chain was obtained from a study of somatic mutations in cytotoxic T cells in rheumatoid arthritis. Study context: A subset of V beta antibody-stained T-cell populations was isolated by flow sorting, reaching nearly 100% purity, and this subset included V beta1+ cells that went on to TCRB sequencing.

Broader study findings: Patients with rheumatoid arthritis, but not healthy controls, had CD8+ clonality that increased with age.

The V end lost 1 base, the J end lost 0 bases, and 6 bases lay between the germline ends. From germline, CDR1 is LNHDA and CDR2 SQIVND (reference sequence). The CDR3 spans 14 residues. In regard to this clone: What it recognizes is unknown.

The repertoire was sequenced with immunoSEQ multiplex PCR; TCRdb's copy has only in-frame clones and lacks some. The data contain about 25,000 clones, roughly 74% of them singletons. The V gene is TRBV19, the J gene TRBJ1-1; D gene ambiguous. The origin of this receptor is a young woman in good health. The sample consisted of CD8+ T cells sorted from blood. For the CDR3, the DNA is TGTGCCAGTAGTATAGTCGGGCTGAACACTGAAGCTTTCTTT. This sequence encodes CASSIVGLNTEAFF.